Listed below are T cell receptor beta chains from one sample, sequenced in a study of blood T cells in healthy people across ages. TCRdb recomputed calls from the 5' RACE reads with MiXCR, one row per CDR3 protein. The table records about 570,000 distinct CDR3 sequences, 27% of them present only once. Sample: blood. The receptor source for this set is a woman aged 70-85 years in good health. Each CDR3 is given with its conserved first and last residue. Each record gives: J gene, V gene, D gene, clone size, CDR3 DNA, CDR3 protein. The D gene is left open where the match is weak. Part of the rows lack a size; the others show once, few, many or a class for expanded clones.

j_call: TRBJ2-5
v_call: TRBV20-1
d_call: -
clone_size: few
cdr3_nt: TGCAGTGCTAGACTGTCGGAGACCCAGTACTTC
cdr3_aa: CSARLSETQYF

j_call: TRBJ2-1
v_call: TRBV14
d_call: -
clone_size: -
cdr3_nt: TGTGCCAGCAGCCGAGCGCCCGTAGACAATGAGCAGTTCTTC
cdr3_aa: CASSRAPVDNEQFF

j_call: TRBJ2-7
v_call: TRBV2
d_call: -
clone_size: -
cdr3_nt: TGTGCCAGCAGTGTCGAGGGCGAGCAGTACTTC
cdr3_aa: CASSVEGEQYF

j_call: TRBJ1-1
v_call: TRBV29-1
d_call: -
clone_size: few
cdr3_nt: TGCAGCGTTGAGGGACCCTCCCTTAACACTGAAGCTTTCTTT
cdr3_aa: CSVEGPSLNTEAFF

j_call: TRBJ1-6
v_call: TRBV11-2
d_call: -
clone_size: many
cdr3_nt: TGTGCCAGCAGCTTACAAAATAATTCACCCCTCCACTTT
cdr3_aa: CASSLQNNSPLHF

j_call: TRBJ2-1
v_call: TRBV4-2
d_call: -
clone_size: -
cdr3_nt: TGTGCCAGCAGCCGAAGAGGGTCCAATGAGCAGTTCTTC
cdr3_aa: CASSRRGSNEQFF

j_call: TRBJ1-5
v_call: TRBV2
d_call: -
clone_size: -
cdr3_nt: TGTGCCAGCAGTGAAGGTGGGGCCCAGCATTTT
cdr3_aa: CASSEGGAQHF

j_call: TRBJ2-7
v_call: TRBV20-1
d_call: TRBD2
clone_size: -
cdr3_nt: TGCAGTGTACCGGGACTAGCGGGGGCCGGGGCCTACGAGCAGTACTTC
cdr3_aa: CSVPGLAGAGAYEQYF

j_call: TRBJ1-2
v_call: TRBV29-1
d_call: -
clone_size: many
cdr3_nt: TGCAGCGTTGGTGGTCCTGGGGACTATGGCTACACCTTC
cdr3_aa: CSVGGPGDYGYTF

j_call: TRBJ1-1
v_call: TRBV7-2
d_call: -
clone_size: -
cdr3_nt: TGTGCCAGCAGCTTAAGGTCGCCTTGGGAAGCTTTCTTT
cdr3_aa: CASSLRSPWEAFF

j_call: TRBJ2-2
v_call: TRBV5-6
d_call: -
clone_size: -
cdr3_nt: TGTGCCGGCAGCTTGAGGCGTGCGAACACCGGGGAGCTGTTTTTT
cdr3_aa: CAGSLRRANTGELFF

j_call: TRBJ2-1
v_call: TRBV15
d_call: TRBD1
clone_size: few
cdr3_nt: TGTGCCACTTCAGGGCCACAGGGGTTTTATGAGGACAATGAGCAGTTCTTC
cdr3_aa: CATSGPQGFYEDNEQFF

j_call: TRBJ1-2
v_call: TRBV20-1
d_call: TRBD1
clone_size: -
cdr3_nt: TGCAGTGCTAGACTTAGGACAGGACAAGACTATGGCTACACCTTC
cdr3_aa: CSARLRTGQDYGYTF

j_call: TRBJ1-1
v_call: TRBV7-2
d_call: -
clone_size: few
cdr3_nt: TGTGCCAGCAGCTTGGATCAGGGAAGGGCTTTCTTT
cdr3_aa: CASSLDQGRAFF

j_call: TRBJ1-2
v_call: TRBV3-1
d_call: TRBD1
clone_size: -
cdr3_nt: TGTGCCAGCAGCCAACAAAACGCCGGGACAGGGGGCTACACCTTC
cdr3_aa: CASSQQNAGTGGYTF

j_call: TRBJ2-1
v_call: TRBV20-1
d_call: TRBD2
clone_size: few
cdr3_nt: TGCAGTGCTAGCCCGACTAGCGGCTCCTACAATGAGCAGTTCTTC
cdr3_aa: CSASPTSGSYNEQFF

j_call: TRBJ2-5
v_call: TRBV20-1
d_call: -
clone_size: -
cdr3_nt: TGCAGTGCTAGGGGAGCCCACGGAGAAGAGACCCTGTACTTC
cdr3_aa: CSARGAHGEETLYF

j_call: TRBJ2-2
v_call: TRBV7-3
d_call: TRBD1
clone_size: -
cdr3_nt: TGTGCCAGCAGCTCGCGACAGGGCACCTTTGCGGGGGAGCTGTTTTTT
cdr3_aa: CASSSRQGTFAGELFF

j_call: TRBJ2-4
v_call: TRBV12-3/TRBV12-4
d_call: -
clone_size: -
cdr3_nt: TGTGCCAGCAGCCAGGGGCAGTTAATAGCCAAAAACATTCAGTACTTC
cdr3_aa: CASSQGQLIAKNIQYF

j_call: TRBJ2-1
v_call: TRBV7-3
d_call: TRBD2
clone_size: -
cdr3_nt: TGTGCCAGCAGCCCAACTAGCGGGGGGTTCAATGAGCAGTTCTTC
cdr3_aa: CASSPTSGGFNEQFF

j_call: TRBJ2-1
v_call: TRBV29-1
d_call: -
clone_size: -
cdr3_nt: TGCAGCGTAATTAGCGTCTGGGATGAGCAGTTCTTC
cdr3_aa: CSVISVWDEQFF

j_call: TRBJ2-7
v_call: TRBV10-3
d_call: TRBD2
clone_size: -
cdr3_nt: TGTGCCATCAGTGAGGCGGGACTAGACTACGAGCAGTACTTC
cdr3_aa: CAISEAGLDYEQYF

j_call: TRBJ1-1
v_call: TRBV6-1
d_call: -
clone_size: -
cdr3_nt: TGTGCCAGCAGTGAAAGGATACACGTCTCCGATCACACTGAAGCTTTCTTT
cdr3_aa: CASSERIHVSDHTEAFF

j_call: TRBJ2-7
v_call: TRBV11-2
d_call: -
clone_size: -
cdr3_nt: TGTGCCAGCAGCTTAGGGACAGCTCTTCCCTACGAGCAGTACTTC
cdr3_aa: CASSLGTALPYEQYF

j_call: TRBJ2-4
v_call: TRBV10-2
d_call: TRBD1
clone_size: -
cdr3_nt: TGCGCCAGCAGTGGGGCCAGGGGGAACATTCAGTACTTC
cdr3_aa: CASSGARGNIQYF

j_call: TRBJ2-1
v_call: TRBV12-3/TRBV12-4
d_call: -
clone_size: -
cdr3_nt: TGTGCCAGCACTCCTGGCGGGGAGCAGTTCTTC
cdr3_aa: CASTPGGEQFF

j_call: TRBJ2-7
v_call: TRBV5-1
d_call: -
clone_size: few
cdr3_nt: TGCGCCAGCAGCTTGCATACTCCCGCCTACGAGCAGTACTTC
cdr3_aa: CASSLHTPAYEQYF

j_call: TRBJ2-1
v_call: TRBV29-1
d_call: TRBD2
clone_size: -
cdr3_nt: TGCAGCGTTGGGATGGCTAGCGGGAGAGGGAATGAGCAGTTCTTC
cdr3_aa: CSVGMASGRGNEQFF

j_call: TRBJ1-2
v_call: TRBV6-5
d_call: -
clone_size: few
cdr3_nt: TGTGCCAGCACCATACGGGGGGGATATGGCTACACCTTC
cdr3_aa: CASTIRGGYGYTF

j_call: TRBJ1-4
v_call: TRBV12-3/TRBV12-4
d_call: -
clone_size: -
cdr3_nt: TGTGCCAGCCAGACAGGCACTAATGAAAAACTGTTTTTT
cdr3_aa: CASQTGTNEKLFF

j_call: TRBJ2-1
v_call: TRBV7-2
d_call: -
clone_size: few
cdr3_nt: TGTGCCAGCAGCCCCCAGTACCGGGGCAATGAGCAGTTCTTC
cdr3_aa: CASSPQYRGNEQFF

j_call: TRBJ2-3
v_call: TRBV4-3
d_call: TRBD2
clone_size: few
cdr3_nt: TGCGCCAGCAGCCAATCCGTACTAGCGGCGCAGTATTTT
cdr3_aa: CASSQSVLAAQYF

j_call: TRBJ2-1
v_call: TRBV7-2
d_call: -
clone_size: -
cdr3_nt: TGTGCCAGCAGTTCACCCGGGGGCCTTGGGTACAATGAGCAGTTCTTC
cdr3_aa: CASSSPGGLGYNEQFF

j_call: TRBJ1-2
v_call: TRBV15
d_call: -
clone_size: -
cdr3_nt: TGTGCCACCAGCAGGCCCGGTACAGAACGTTATGGCTACACCTTC
cdr3_aa: CATSRPGTERYGYTF

j_call: TRBJ2-1
v_call: TRBV20-1
d_call: TRBD2
clone_size: few
cdr3_nt: TGCAGTGCTATAAACCCGGGGGGGCCAAACAATGAGCAGTTCTTC
cdr3_aa: CSAINPGGPNNEQFF

j_call: TRBJ1-6
v_call: TRBV25-1
d_call: -
clone_size: few
cdr3_nt: TGTGCCAGCAGTGAATTAACGATGGGGGGGGCCTCCTATAATTCACCCCTCCACTTT
cdr3_aa: CASSELTMGGASYNSPLHF

j_call: TRBJ2-5
v_call: TRBV6-5
d_call: TRBD1
clone_size: -
cdr3_nt: TGTGCCAGCAGTTACTCGTGGACAGGGGTGGCTAAAGAGACCCAGTACTTC
cdr3_aa: CASSYSWTGVAKETQYF

j_call: TRBJ2-5
v_call: TRBV12-3/TRBV12-4
d_call: -
clone_size: -
cdr3_nt: TGTGCCAGCAGTCCTTGGGACGCAGGAAGACAAGAGACCCAGTACTTC
cdr3_aa: CASSPWDAGRQETQYF

j_call: TRBJ1-1
v_call: TRBV20-1
d_call: TRBD1
clone_size: -
cdr3_nt: TGCAGACCACAGGGGACCTTGAACACTGAAGCTTTCTTT
cdr3_aa: CRPQGTLNTEAFF

j_call: TRBJ2-1
v_call: TRBV3-1
d_call: -
clone_size: few
cdr3_nt: TGTGCCAGCAGCTCAAGGGGGATCGTTTACAATGAGCAGTTCTTC
cdr3_aa: CASSSRGIVYNEQFF

j_call: TRBJ2-4
v_call: TRBV3-1
d_call: -
clone_size: -
cdr3_nt: TGTGCCAGCAGCCAAGGACAGAGGGGCATTCAGTACTTC
cdr3_aa: CASSQGQRGIQYF

j_call: TRBJ2-2
v_call: TRBV5-1
d_call: -
clone_size: few
cdr3_nt: TGCGCCAGCAGCCCCCCCCGGGGGCTCACCGGGGAGCTGTTTTTT
cdr3_aa: CASSPPRGLTGELFF

j_call: TRBJ1-4
v_call: TRBV7-9
d_call: TRBD1
clone_size: -
cdr3_nt: TGTGCCAGCAGCAGCGGGACAGGGGCCGCCAAACTGTTTTTT
cdr3_aa: CASSSGTGAAKLFF

j_call: TRBJ2-4
v_call: TRBV12-3/TRBV12-4
d_call: -
clone_size: -
cdr3_nt: TGTGCCAGCAGTTTATTTGGGGGCGGGAAAGCCAAAAACATTCAGTACTTC
cdr3_aa: CASSLFGGGKAKNIQYF

j_call: TRBJ2-1
v_call: TRBV7-3
d_call: TRBD2
clone_size: -
cdr3_nt: TGTGCCAGCAGCTCCCTGAGTGGGGGGGTTTACAATGAGCAGTTCTTC
cdr3_aa: CASSSLSGGVYNEQFF

j_call: TRBJ2-1
v_call: TRBV19
d_call: -
clone_size: few
cdr3_nt: TGTGCCAGTAGTATAGGTTACAATGAGCAGTTCTTC
cdr3_aa: CASSIGYNEQFF

j_call: TRBJ2-5
v_call: TRBV3-1
d_call: -
clone_size: few
cdr3_nt: TGTGCCAGCACTAAGACAGGCCAAGAGACCCAGTACTTC
cdr3_aa: CASTKTGQETQYF

j_call: TRBJ1-2
v_call: TRBV2
d_call: -
clone_size: -
cdr3_nt: TGTGCCAGCAGTGCCACCGCGGGCTACACCTTC
cdr3_aa: CASSATAGYTF

j_call: TRBJ2-5
v_call: TRBV7-9
d_call: -
clone_size: many
cdr3_nt: TGTGCCAGCAGTCGACACCAGGAGACCCAGTACTTC
cdr3_aa: CASSRHQETQYF

j_call: TRBJ2-2
v_call: TRBV20-1
d_call: -
clone_size: few
cdr3_nt: TGCAGTGCTAGAGGACAGCCGAACACCGGGGAGCTGTTTTTT
cdr3_aa: CSARGQPNTGELFF

j_call: TRBJ1-2
v_call: TRBV12-3/TRBV12-4
d_call: -
clone_size: few
cdr3_nt: TGTGCCAGCAGTTTTCACCCATATGGCTACGCCTTC
cdr3_aa: CASSFHPYGYAF

j_call: TRBJ1-2
v_call: TRBV6-5
d_call: -
clone_size: -
cdr3_nt: TGTGCCAGCACCCAGGCAGGGTATGGCTACACCTTC
cdr3_aa: CASTQAGYGYTF

j_call: TRBJ2-1
v_call: TRBV7-8
d_call: TRBD1
clone_size: -
cdr3_nt: TGTGCCAGCAGCCCGATCATCAGGGGGCAGAGGTCCTACAATGAGCAGTTCTTC
cdr3_aa: CASSPIIRGQRSYNEQFF

j_call: TRBJ1-4
v_call: TRBV27
d_call: -
clone_size: -
cdr3_nt: TGTGCCAGCAGTCCATTAGCTGACGAAAAACTGTTTTTT
cdr3_aa: CASSPLADEKLFF